These 6 T cell receptor beta chains share one sample of origin, sequenced in a study of identical twins. From the 5' RACE reads, TCRdb called clonotypes with MiXCR, one entry per CDR3 protein. The sample includes 400,000 to 550,000 distinct CDR3 sequences, more than 13% of them seen just once. These data also formed part of another study, on yellow fever vaccine responses in identical twins.

The sample consisted of CD4+ T cells sorted from blood. These receptors all stem from a woman aged 18 to 35 in good health.

This clonotype was counted a few times. This chain links TRBV7-2 with TRBJ1-3; TRBD1 is a possible D gene (6 bases). Germline V gives CDR1 SGHTA, CDR2 FQGNSA. The V and J ends lost 5 bases and 2 bases respectively, with 13 bases between them. This CDR3 has 15 residues. Here the CDR3 reads CASSPHRTAGNTIYF. The CDR3 DNA sequence: TGTGCCAGCAGCCCACATCGGACAGCTGGAAACACCATATATTTT.

The gene calls are TRBV9 and TRBJ2-2; 9 nucleotides agree with TRBD2. V gave up 3 bases and J gave up 0 bases; unmatched junction bases: 12. This CDR3 region has 19 residues. Germline CDR1 and CDR2: SGDLS and YYNGEE. CDR3 protein: CASSAPPGLAVANTGELFF. The CDR3 bases are TGTGCCAGCAGCGCCCCTCCGGGACTAGCTGTAGCGAACACCGGGGAGCTGTTTTTT. Using reference TRBV9 and TRBJ2-2 for the parts outside the CDR3, the full variable domain is DSGVTQTPKHLITATGQRVTLRCSPRSGDLSVYWYQQSLDQGLQFLIQYYNGEERAKGNILERFSAQQFPDLHSELNLSSLELGDSALYFCASSAPPGLAVANTGELFFGEGSRLTVL.

The CDR3 loop reads CAWKGGSYNEQFF. CDR3 DNA sequence: TGTGCCTGGAAGGGGGGCTCCTACAATGAGCAGTTCTTC. This sequence joins TRBV30 and TRBJ2-1; D could derive from TRBD1 or TRBD2 (6 bases each). Deletions cut 4 bases from V and 0 bases from J, with 7 bases between. This CDR3 has 13 residues. The V gene's germline CDR1 is GTSNPN and CDR2 SVGIG (reference sequence).

The table lists this clonotype with a few counts. Its ends do not fully match the called genes, so a read error is possible. The DNA of the CDR3 is TGTGCCAGTAATATGCAGGCCCCCTACGGGCAGTACTTC. This gives the protein CASNMQAPYGQYF. The chain joins TRBV3-1 to TRBJ2-7; D gene uncertain. Germline V gene lookup returns CDR1 LGHDT and CDR2 YNNKEL (reference sequence). This CDR3 is built from 13 residues.

This clonotype has just a few counts. V and J are TRBV28 and TRBJ2-3, with 8 positions matching TRBD2. V shed 3 bases and J 8 bases; nucleotides not matched to a gene: 10. This CDR3 spans 15 amino acids. Germline lookup yields CDR1 MDHEN and CDR2 SYDVKM. In nucleotides, the CDR3 is TGTGCCAGCAGTTTTAGGTCGGCGGGAGGAGTTACGCAGTATTTT. Translated: CASSFRSAGGVTQYF. Drawing the rest from reference TRBV28 and TRBJ2-3, the complete variable domain is DVKVTQSSRYLVKRTGEKVFLECVQDMDHENMFWYRQDPGLGLRLIYFSYDVKMKEKGDIPEGYSVSREKKERFSLILESASTNQTSMYLCASSFRSAGGVTQYFGPGTRLTVL.

This sequence joins TRBV11-2 and TRBJ2-2, with 13 positions matching TRBD2. The CDR3 has 19 amino acids. Looked up from germline, CDR1 is SGHAT and CDR2 is FQNNGV. Germline trimming cut 5 bases from V and 0 bases from J; bases unmatched to any gene: 9. CDR3 DNA: TGTGCCAGCAGCCCCTCGGGACTAGCGGGGAGGACGAACACCGGGGAGCTGTTTTTT. Residues: CASSPSGLAGRTNTGELFF. The complete variable domain, with remaining parts taken from reference TRBV11-2 and TRBJ2-2, reads EAGVAQSPRYKIIEKRQSVAFWCNPISGHATLYWYQQILGQGPKLLIQFQNNGVVDDSQLPKDRFSAERLKGVDSTLKIQPAKLEDSAVYLCASSPSGLAGRTNTGELFFGEGSRLTVL.